This T cell receptor (beta chain) is drawn from a study of blood T cell repertoires in COVID-19. About the research overall: Spain, Italy and the United States supplied samples that represented acute and convalescent COVID-19. T cells, B-cell-depleted T cells, or PBMCs provided the cDNA or gDNA that served as material.

The germline gives CDR1 LGHDT, CDR2 YNNKEL (reference sequence). CDR3 length equals 14 residues. V lost 5 bases to trimming and J lost 3 bases, with 13 bases between them. Authors' data handling: The assay estimated nucleated cells by amplifying reference gene primers. Clones were read by immunoSEQ multiplex PCR, and TCRdb kept only the in-frame ones, dropping some. The DNA was the basis for D and trimming; V, J and clone size are from that table. The table shows under 300,000 clones, with roughly 82% occurring only once. Sequencing was done on a sample of peripheral blood. The clonotype was recovered from a man aged 80 or over with acute or convalescent COVID-19. The rearrangement links TRBV3-1 (or the pseudogene TRBV3-2) to TRBJ1-2; D might be TRBD1 (6 bases). The CDR3 DNA is TGTGCCAGCAGCTCCGGACAGACCTACTATGGCTACACCTTC. It specifies CASSSGQTYYGYTF.